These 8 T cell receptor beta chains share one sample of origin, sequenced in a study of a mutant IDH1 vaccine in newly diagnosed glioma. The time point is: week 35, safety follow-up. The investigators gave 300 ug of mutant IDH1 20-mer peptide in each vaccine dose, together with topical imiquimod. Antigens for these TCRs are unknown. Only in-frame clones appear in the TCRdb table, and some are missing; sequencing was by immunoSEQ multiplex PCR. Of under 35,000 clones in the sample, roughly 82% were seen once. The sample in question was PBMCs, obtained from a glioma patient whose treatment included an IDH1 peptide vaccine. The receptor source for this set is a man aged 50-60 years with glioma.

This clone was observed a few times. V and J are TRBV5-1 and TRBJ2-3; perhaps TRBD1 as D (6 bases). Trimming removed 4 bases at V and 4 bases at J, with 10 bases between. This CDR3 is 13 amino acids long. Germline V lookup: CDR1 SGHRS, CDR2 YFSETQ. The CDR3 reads CASSLRGADTQYF. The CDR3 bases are TGCGCCAGCAGCCTCAGGGGCGCAGATACGCAGTATTTT.

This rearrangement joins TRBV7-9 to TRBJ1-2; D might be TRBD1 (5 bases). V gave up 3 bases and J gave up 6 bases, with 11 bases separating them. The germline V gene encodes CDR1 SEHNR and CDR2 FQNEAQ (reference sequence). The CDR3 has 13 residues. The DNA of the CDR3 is TGTGCCAGCAGCTTCACAGGATCTCATGGCTACACCTTC. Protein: CASSFTGSHGYTF.

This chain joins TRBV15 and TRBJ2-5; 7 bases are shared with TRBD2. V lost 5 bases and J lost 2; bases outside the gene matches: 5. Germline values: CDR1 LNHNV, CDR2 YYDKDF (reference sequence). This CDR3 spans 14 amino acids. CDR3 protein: CATSFGLDQETQYF. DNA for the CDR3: TGTGCCACCAGCTTCGGACTAGATCAAGAGACCCAGTACTTC.

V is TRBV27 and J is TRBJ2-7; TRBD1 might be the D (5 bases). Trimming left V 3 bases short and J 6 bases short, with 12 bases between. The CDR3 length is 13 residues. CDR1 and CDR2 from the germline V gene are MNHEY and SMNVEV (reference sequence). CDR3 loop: CASSFQGRFEQYF. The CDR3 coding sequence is TGTGCCAGCAGTTTCCAGGGAAGGTTCGAGCAGTACTTC.

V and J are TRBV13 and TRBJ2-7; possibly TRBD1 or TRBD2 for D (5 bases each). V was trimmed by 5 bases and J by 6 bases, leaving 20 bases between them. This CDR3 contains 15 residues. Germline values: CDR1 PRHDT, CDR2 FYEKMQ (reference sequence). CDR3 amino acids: CASSRRGRLLGEQYF. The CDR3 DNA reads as TGTGCCAGCAGCCGTCGGGGCAGACTTTTGGGCGAGCAGTACTTC.

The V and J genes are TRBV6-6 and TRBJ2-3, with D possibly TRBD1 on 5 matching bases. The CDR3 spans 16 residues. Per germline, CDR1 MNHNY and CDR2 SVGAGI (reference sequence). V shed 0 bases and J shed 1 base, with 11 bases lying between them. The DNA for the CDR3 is TGTGCCAGCAGTTACTCTAGGCAGGGTCGCACAGATACGCAGTATTTT. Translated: CASSYSRQGRTDTQYF.

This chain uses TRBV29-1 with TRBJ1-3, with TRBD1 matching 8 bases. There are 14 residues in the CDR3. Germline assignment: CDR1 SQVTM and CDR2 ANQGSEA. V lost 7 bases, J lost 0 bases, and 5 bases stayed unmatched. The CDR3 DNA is TGCAGCGCGGGACAGGCAAGCTCTGGAAACACCATATATTTT. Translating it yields CSAGQASSGNTIYF.

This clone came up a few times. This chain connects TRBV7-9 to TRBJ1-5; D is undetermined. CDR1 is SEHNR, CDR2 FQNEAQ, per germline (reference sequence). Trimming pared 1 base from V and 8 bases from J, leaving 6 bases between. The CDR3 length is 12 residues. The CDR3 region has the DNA TGTGCCAGCAGCTTAGGGGTCAAGCCCCAGCATTTT. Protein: CASSLGVKPQHF.